This T cell receptor (beta chain) was profiled in a study of T-cell memory formation after mild COVID-19 (dated by TCRdb to about 2021). Background on the whole study: TCR sequence clusters from the two donors were found to be largely donor specific. In a couple of donors, T-cell clones that expanded and contracted after mild COVID-19 were tracked by sequencing TCRalpha and TCRbeta repertoires over time. Two young, previously healthy adult volunteers, one female and one male, were included in the cohort. The full study reports these points: The study covered only a couple of mild cases, and larger cohorts including severe cases with pre-infection samples were considered necessary. Whether the second-wave clones peaking on day 37 were SARS-CoV-2 specific was not confirmed. Some responding clones were detected in pre-infection memory, which suggested that pre-existing cross-reactive memory T cells had joined the SARS-CoV-2 response. Clones contracting from day 15 to 85 had balanced CD4/CD8 phenotypes, while a second wave expanding from day 15 to 37 was biased towards CD4+. Contracting CD4+ clones turned up mainly in the CM and EM memory subsets, whereas EMRA was where CD8+ clones were enriched.

Ficoll-Paque density gradient centrifugation was the method used to isolate PBMCs. TCRdb names Illumina NovaSeq 6000 as the instrument used. TCRalpha and TCRbeta cDNA libraries were constructed by 5'RACE with constant-segment primers, with sample barcodes and unique molecular identifiers being introduced. Trizol reagent was used to extract RNA from every sample. Library amplification was performed in two PCR steps, and a second sample barcode and Illumina TruSeq adapters were introduced in the second step. Sequencing of the libraries was done on an Illumina NovaSeq, producing 2 x 150 bp paired-end reads. The study's own analysis went as follows. With migec v1.2.7, reads were demultiplexed and then collapsed into UMI-guided consensus sequences. Using mixcr v2.1.11, the UMI consensuses were aligned to TRA and TRB V and J templates and assembled into clonotypes. A clonotype was counted as expanded or contracted only if both edgeR and NoisET called the change significant, with noise models trained on biological replicates. edgeR calls used a false discovery rate-adjusted p below 0.01 and a log2 fold-change threshold of 1. As an exploratory analysis of dynamics, PCA with hierarchical clustering was applied to max-normalized trajectories of the 1000 most abundant clonotypes. Separately sequenced CD4+ and CD8+ repertoires were used to assign the CD4 or CD8 phenotype of responding clones. TCRdb's own reprocessing of the public reads used fastp at Q25 and MiXCR and kept productive beta chains. Each record represents a unique CDR3 protein, reported with the most common genes and DNA among its rows. These V and J calls rely on TCRdb rather than the paper's analysis. This sample lists 540,000 or so distinct CDR3 sequences; roughly 20% were detected once. Together, the top ten hold approximately 12% of the sample.

V is pruned by 5 bases and J by 4 bases, leaving 6 bases of the junction without a gene match. Based on the germline V gene (reference sequence), the CDR1 and CDR2 sequences are SEHNR and FQNEAQ. The CDR3 measures 14 amino acids from cysteine to phenylalanine. Just CDR3 DNA is preserved here, 42 bases in frame from base 1. On this clonotype: No antigen is known for it. Per-base qualities were not stored, and no clone one base away is much larger.

This chain joins TRBV7-9 to TRBJ1-1; 8 bases in between match TRBD1. Sequenced input: PBMCs or a T cell subset sorted from them (not recorded which). This receptor was identified in an adult woman who had mild COVID-19 (a few samples of this study predate the infection). The sample titles of this study are shuffled in the database, so cell type and time point are left out; the donor was told from shared clones. The nucleotides are TGTGCCAGCAGCCTGGGACAGGAGGGCACTGAAGCTTTCTTT. This gives the protein CASSLGQEGTEAFF. This CDR3, with the reference TRBV7-9 and TRBJ1-1 proteins standing in past its ends, gives the full variable domain DTGVSQNPRHKITKRGQNVTFRCDPISEHNRLYWYRQTLGQGPEFLTYFQNEAQLEKSRLLSDRFSAERPKGSFSTLEIQRTEQGDSAMYLCASSLGQEGTEAFFGQGTRLTVV.